The present TCR beta chain was sequenced within a study of Graves' ophthalmopathy and Graves' hyperthyroidism. Findings of the study overall: Most clonotypes expanded in thyroid above 0.001 frequency were present in blood too.

Amplification of the TCR beta CDR3 regions used RNA transcripts (as template). Second-round multiplex PCR came after a first-round RT-PCR that employed HTBI primers. MiXCR, run by TCRdb on the multiplex PCR reads, gives a single entry per CDR3 protein. The profile shows about 16,000 distinct CDR3 sequences, roughly 50% of them singletons. Hyperthyroidism patients were newly diagnosed, under 2 months' duration, aged 18 to 65. CDR3 length equals 16 residues. Germline values: CDR1 MRHNA, CDR2 SNTAGT. The V segment lost 6 bases and the J segment 8 bases; nucleotides outside the gene matches: 10. This clonotype was detected only a few times. Its target is unknown.

The genes are TRBV6-4 and TRBJ2-1; 13 positions match TRBD2. The sample consisted of peripheral blood. This receptor was identified in a woman aged 40 to 50 with stable Graves' hyperthyroidism. Here the CDR3 reads CASSKLAGGPLDEQFF. The CDR3 DNA reads as TGTGCCAGCAGCAAACTAGCGGGAGGGCCTTTAGATGAGCAGTTCTTC.